The clone carrying this T cell receptor (beta chain) was seen only a few times. Assay: immunoSEQ multiplex PCR; the TCRdb copy retains only in-frame clones and omits some. In the table there are over 200,000 clones, 92% of which are singletons. This CDR3 comprises 17 residues. Germline V CDR1 and CDR2: GTSNPN, SVGIG (reference sequence). Trimming cost V 2 bases and J 2 bases; bases outside gene matches: 10. The data are from a study of blood T cell repertoires in COVID-19. Study at large: COVID-19 samples from acute and convalescent phases originated in the United States, Italy and Spain.

The chain combines TRBV30 with TRBJ1-4, with TRBD1 matching 8 bases. The sequencing sample was made of peripheral blood. This receptor was taken from a man aged 60-69 years with COVID-19, enrolled during active disease. CDR3 coding DNA: TGTGCCTGGAGTAAAATCGCAGGGGGCTGGACTAATGAAAAACTGTTTTTT. It encodes CAWSKIAGGWTNEKLFF.